One and the same sample provided the 3 T cell receptor beta chains below, sequenced in a study of blood T cell repertoires in COVID-19. Assay used: immunoSEQ multiplex PCR; TCRdb lists only in-frame clones, some missing. The table lists about 39,000 clones, 65% to 90% of them singletons. What was sequenced was peripheral blood. Receptors were obtained from a human donor in a cohort sampled during active COVID-19.

This clone has more than one count but fewer than ten. This chain connects TRBV5-5 to TRBJ1-1; possible D gene TRBD1, 5 bases. Germline CDR1 and CDR2: SGHKS and YYEKEE (reference sequence). V was shortened by 1 base and J by 0 bases, with 10 bases between the two germline ends. The CDR3 runs to 15 residues. The CDR3 nucleotides are TGTGCCAGCAGCTTGTGGGCAGGGATGAACACTGAAGCTTTCTTT. It yields the protein CASSLWAGMNTEAFF.

This chain links TRBV11-2 with TRBJ2-2, with 7 bases aligning to TRBD1. With 7 bases clipped from V and 2 bases from J, the junction kept 7 bases outside the gene matches. The CDR3 totals 15 residues. The germline V gene has CDR1 SGHAT and CDR2 FQNNGV. CDR3 in amino acids: CASTPGQANTGELFF. Here the CDR3 DNA reads TGTGCCAGCACCCCCGGACAGGCTAACACCGGGGAGCTGTTTTTT.

The chain couples TRBV10-1 to TRBJ1-5, with TRBD1 matching 9 bases. V lost 6 bases to trimming and J lost 6 bases; unmatched junction nucleotides: 9. This CDR3 has 15 residues. Germline loops: CDR1 WNHNN, CDR2 SYGVQD (reference sequence). CDR3 region: CASSPSQGAGQPQHF. CDR3 in DNA: TGCGCCAGCAGCCCTTCACAGGGGGCTGGTCAGCCCCAGCATTTT.